These 22 T cell receptor beta chains were sequenced from one sample in a study of cytomegalovirus exposure and HLA in healthy donors. With 60 Vbeta and 13 Jbeta primers, the PCR was carried out. The assay was immunoSEQ multiplex PCR, and TCRdb's table has in-frame clones only and misses some. The table has about 130,000 clones, approximately 80% seen once. The sequencing sample was made of PBMCs. These receptors all stem from a man between 50 and 59 years old in good health and CMV-seronegative.

This clone was counted only a few times. The chain uses TRBV12-5 and TRBJ1-2; D is possibly TRBD1 (5 bases). V was pared by 5 bases and J by 4 bases, with 17 bases between. The CDR3 loop spans 15 amino acids. The germline gives CDR1 LGHNT, CDR2 FRNRAP. The chain's CDR3 is CASGTEQASSYGYTF. The CDR3, as DNA: TGTGCTAGTGGTACCGAACAGGCATCTAGCTATGGCTACACCTTC.

The chain carries TRBV6-6 and TRBJ2-1; D unclear. Trimming took 3 bases from V and 3 from J, leaving 12 bases between them. The CDR3 has 15 residues. Germline CDR1 MNHNY, CDR2 SVGAGI (reference sequence). In DNA, the CDR3 is TGTGCCAGCAGTTATATTGAGCCAGGCTACAATGAGCAGTTCTTC. Encoded protein: CASSYIEPGYNEQFF.

This rearrangement joins TRBV9 to TRBJ2-3; TRBD2 agrees at 10 bases. Trimming cost V 0 bases and J 1 base; bases outside gene matches: 8. The CDR3 spans 18 residues. Germline V gene lookup returns CDR1 SGDLS and CDR2 YYNGEE. For the CDR3, the DNA is TGTGCCAGCAGCGTAGCTACCCTCACTAGCGGGGGCACAGATACGCAGTATTTT. Amino acids: CASSVATLTSGGTDTQYF.

This clone turned up a few times. This chain links TRBV9 with TRBJ1-2; weak D call: TRBD1 (5 bases). The CDR3 runs to 14 residues. Trimming stripped 0 bases from V and 6 bases from J, with 12 bases between. Germline CDR1 SGDLS, CDR2 YYNGEE. The CDR3 bases are TGTGCCAGCAGCGTAGGGGCAGGGCCGAATGGCTACACCTTC. This encodes CASSVGAGPNGYTF.

The J gene is TRBJ1-1, the V gene TRBV5-6; D is possibly TRBD1 (6 bases). CDR1 and CDR2 from the germline V gene are SGHDT and YYEEEE. V lost 4 bases and J lost 4, with 11 bases in between. The CDR3 covers 13 residues. The DNA of the CDR3 is TGTGCCAGCAGCGTTAGGGGGAGCACTGAAGCTTTCTTT. Protein: CASSVRGSTEAFF.

This chain connects TRBV7-8 to TRBJ2-7; D possibly corresponds to TRBD1 (6 bases). The CDR3 covers 14 residues. Germline V gene data show CDR1 as SGHVS and CDR2 as FQNEAQ. With 4 bases removed from V and 3 bases from J, the gap between germline ends came to 13 bases. The CDR3 DNA follows: TGTGCCAGCAGCTACCGGGACATAAGCTACGAGCAGTACTTC. Translating it yields CASSYRDISYEQYF.

V and J are TRBV10-3 and TRBJ1-1; 7 nucleotides line up with TRBD1. Germline CDR1 reads ENHRY; CDR2 reads SYGVKD. J gave up 6 bases and V 1 base, and 8 bases lay outside the gene matches. CDR3 length equals 15 residues. The CDR3 region is CAISEWKGAPAEAFF. The CDR3 coding sequence is TGTGCCATCAGTGAGTGGAAGGGGGCTCCTGCTGAAGCTTTCTTT.

J is TRBJ2-2 and V is TRBV2; no reliable D call. V was trimmed by 5 bases and J by 2 bases, leaving 6 bases between them. Germline V gene lookup returns CDR1 SNHLY and CDR2 FYNNEI. The CDR3 contains 13 residues. The CDR3 reads CASSPINTGELFF. CDR3 in DNA: TGTGCCAGCAGTCCAATCAACACCGGGGAGCTGTTTTTT.

The V gene is TRBV5-1, the J gene TRBJ1-1, with 8 nucleotides matching TRBD1. This CDR3 comprises 13 residues. V gave up 4 bases and J gave up 7 bases; unmatched junction bases: 6. The germline V gene has CDR1 SGHRS and CDR2 YFSETQ. The CDR3 region has the DNA TGCGCCAGCAGCCTGCAGGGGGCCGATGAAGCTTTCTTT. Translating gives CASSLQGADEAFF. The variable domain in full, completed from reference TRBV5-1 and TRBJ1-1, reads KAGVTQTPRYLIKTRGQQVTLSCSPISGHRSVSWYQQTPGQGLQFLFEYFSETQRNKGNFPGRFSGRQFSNSRSEMNVSTLELGDSALYLCASSLQGADEAFFGQGTRLTVV.

The V and J genes are TRBV6-1 and TRBJ2-3, with a tentative D call TRBD1 (6 bases). V lost 4 bases, J lost 6 bases, and 17 bases lay in between. The CDR3 contains 15 residues. The V gene's germline CDR1 is MNHNS and CDR2 SASEGT. This CDR3 reads CASSGGTGYSDTQYF. CDR3 DNA: TGTGCCAGCAGTGGAGGAACAGGGTATTCGGATACGCAGTATTTT.

About this clone itself: At one end, the junction sequence differs from germline, possibly due to a read error. V and J are TRBV7-9 and TRBJ1-5; D call uncertain. Per germline, CDR1 SEHNR and CDR2 FQNEAQ (reference sequence). The CDR3 length is 12 residues. The CDR3 sequence is CSSSLEYQPQHF. CDR3 nucleotide sequence: TGTTCCAGCAGCTTGGAGTATCAGCCCCAGCATTTT.

V usage is TRBV7-9 and J usage is TRBJ2-7, with D perhaps matching TRBD1 (6 bases). CDR3 size: 13 residues. V lost 5 bases and J 4 bases, leaving 12 bases between the germline ends. The germline V gene encodes CDR1 SEHNR and CDR2 FQNEAQ (reference sequence). CDR3 bases: TGTGCCAGCAGCGTACAGGGTATGTACGAGCAGTACTTC. Translating it yields CASSVQGMYEQYF.

This rearrangement joins TRBV7-6 to TRBJ2-7; 8 nucleotides align to TRBD1. The J segment lost 5 bases and the V segment lost 1 base, leaving 4 bases of the junction unmatched. Per germline, CDR1 SGHVS and CDR2 FNYEAQ. This CDR3 has 14 residues. CDR3: CASSLGGQGNEQYF. The CDR3 bases are TGTGCCAGCAGCTTAGGAGGACAGGGTAACGAGCAGTACTTC.

V is TRBV27 and J is TRBJ2-1; 8 bases match TRBD2. Per the germline V gene, CDR1 is MNHEY and CDR2 is SMNVEV (reference sequence). The ends lost 6 bases at V and 0 bases at J; junction bases unmatched: 4. The CDR3 sequence is 15 residues long. CDR3: CASRRGVSSYNEQFF. The DNA of the CDR3 is TGTGCCAGCAGGCGGGGGGTAAGCTCCTACAATGAGCAGTTCTTC.

V is TRBV9 and J is TRBJ2-1; 9 bases map to TRBD1. Germline V gene data show CDR1 as SGDLS and CDR2 as YYNGEE. The CDR3 sequence is 16 residues long. Trimming at V came to 2 bases and at J to 3 bases, leaving 6 bases not matched to a gene. The CDR3, as DNA: TGTGCCAGCAGCGTTTTGGGGACAGGGCTCTACAATGAGCAGTTCTTC. It codes for CASSVLGTGLYNEQFF.

The V gene is TRBV9, the J gene TRBJ1-4; D is possibly TRBD1 (6 bases). This CDR3 spans 15 amino acids. CDR1 is SGDLS, CDR2 YYNGEE, per germline. Trimming removed 1 base from V and 7 bases from J, with 14 bases in between. CDR3 DNA: TGTGCCAGCAGCGTAACCGGGACAAGCGGTGAAAAACTGTTTTTT. Its protein is CASSVTGTSGEKLFF.

This rearrangement joins TRBV4-1 to TRBJ2-7, with 8 positions matching TRBD1. Germline V CDR1 and CDR2: MGHRA, YSYEKL. The V and J ends lost 4 bases and 5 bases, in that order; junction bases with no gene match: 10. This CDR3 is built from 15 residues. This CDR3 reads CASSRTPGQEDEQYF. In DNA form, the CDR3 reads TGCGCCAGCAGCCGAACCCCGGGACAGGAAGACGAGCAGTACTTC.

The CDR3 region is CASGDSYTTDTQYF. Here the CDR3 DNA reads TGTGCCAGCGGGGACAGCTATACCACAGATACGCAGTATTTT. The chain carries TRBV2 and TRBJ2-3; 7 positions match TRBD1. The germline CDR1 and CDR2 sequences are SNHLY and FYNNEI. The CDR3 spans 14 residues. The V segment lost 8 bases and the J segment 2 bases; nucleotides outside the gene matches: 7.

The chain is built from TRBV30 and TRBJ2-7; D is possibly TRBD1 (6 bases). Germline CDR1 GTSNPN, CDR2 SVGIG (reference sequence). CDR3 length: 12 residues. V was clipped by 7 bases and J by 1 base, with 11 bases between them. CDR3 nucleotide sequence: TGTGCCTCTTCCCAGGGGTCCTACGAGCAGTACTTC. It specifies CASSQGSYEQYF. Complete variable domain (other parts from reference TRBV30 and TRBJ2-7): SQTIHQWPATLVQPVGSPLSLECTVEGTSNPNLYWYRQAAGRGLQLLFYSVGIGQISSEVPQNLSASRPQDRQFILSSKKLLLSDSGFYLCASSQGSYEQYFGPGTRLTVT.

V usage is TRBV7-2 and J usage is TRBJ2-7; 12 nucleotides line up with TRBD2. Germline CDR1 reads SGHTA; CDR2 reads FQGNSA. The CDR3 has 14 amino acids. Unmatched junction bases numbered 5, after V lost 7 bases and J lost 4 bases. The CDR3, as DNA: TGTGCCAGCACCTCTACTAGCGGGGGGTACGAGCAGTACTTC. This gives the protein CASTSTSGGYEQYF.

This rearrangement joins TRBV15 to TRBJ1-1; D is perhaps TRBD1 (6 bases). Germline lookup yields CDR1 LNHNV and CDR2 YYDKDF (reference sequence). Trimming took off 1 base at V and 5 bases at J, with 14 bases between the two ends. The length of the CDR3 is 15 residues. DNA of the CDR3: TGTGCCACCAGCAGAGGAGGGGGGGCCTGGACTGAAGCTTTCTTT. Its translation is CATSRGGGAWTEAFF.

The chain has TRBV2 and TRBJ1-1; weak D call: TRBD1 (6 bases). With 1 base removed from V and 1 base from J, the gap between germline ends came to 10 bases. This CDR3 spans 15 amino acids. The germline V gene has CDR1 SNHLY and CDR2 FYNNEI. CDR3 in amino acids: CASSEEGVSNTEAFF. CDR3 sequence (DNA): TGTGCCAGCAGTGAAGAGGGGGTGTCGAACACTGAAGCTTTCTTT.